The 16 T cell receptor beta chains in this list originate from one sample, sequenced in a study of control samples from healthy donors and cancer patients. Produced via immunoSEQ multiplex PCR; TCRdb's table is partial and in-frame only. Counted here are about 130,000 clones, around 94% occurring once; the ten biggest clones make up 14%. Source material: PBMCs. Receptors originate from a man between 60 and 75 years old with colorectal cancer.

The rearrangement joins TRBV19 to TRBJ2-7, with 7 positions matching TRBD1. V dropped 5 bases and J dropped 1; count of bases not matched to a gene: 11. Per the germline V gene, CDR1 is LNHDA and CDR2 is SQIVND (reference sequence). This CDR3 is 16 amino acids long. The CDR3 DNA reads TGTGCCAGTAGTCCAACCAGGGGGACCGCGTCCTACGAGCAGTACTTC. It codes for CASSPTRGTASYEQYF. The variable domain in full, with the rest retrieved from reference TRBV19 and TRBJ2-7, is DGGITQSPKYLFRKEGQNVTLSCEQNLNHDAMYWYRQDPGQGLRLIYYSQIVNDFQKGDIAEGYSVSREKKESFPLTVTSAQKNPTAFYLCASSPTRGTASYEQYFGPGTRLTVT.

CDR3 protein: CASSQGRYNEQFF. In DNA form, the CDR3 reads TGTGCCAGCAGCCAAGGGAGATACAATGAGCAGTTCTTC. The chain carries TRBV14 and TRBJ2-1; no firm D call. Trimming stripped 1 base from V and 4 bases from J, with 5 bases between. Looked up from germline, CDR1 is SGHDN and CDR2 is FVKESK. This CDR3 is 13 amino acids long.

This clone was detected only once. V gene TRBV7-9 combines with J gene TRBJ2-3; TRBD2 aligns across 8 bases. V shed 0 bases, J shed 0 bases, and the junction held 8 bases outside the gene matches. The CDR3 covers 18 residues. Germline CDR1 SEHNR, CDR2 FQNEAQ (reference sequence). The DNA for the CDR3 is TGTGCCAGCAGCTTAGCGGCGGGGGGCGCCAAGAGCACAGATACGCAGTATTTT. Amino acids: CASSLAAGGAKSTDTQYF.

The CDR3: CASSPQPSGANTGELFF. CDR3 nucleotides: TGTGCCAGCAGCCCCCAACCCAGCGGCGCGAACACCGGGGAGCTGTTTTTT. The chain is built from TRBV4-2 and TRBJ2-2; tentatively, D is TRBD2 (5 bases). The V gene lost 4 bases and the J gene lost 0 bases, with 15 bases spanning the gap. Germline values: CDR1 LGHNA, CDR2 YNFKEQ. The CDR3 spans 17 residues.

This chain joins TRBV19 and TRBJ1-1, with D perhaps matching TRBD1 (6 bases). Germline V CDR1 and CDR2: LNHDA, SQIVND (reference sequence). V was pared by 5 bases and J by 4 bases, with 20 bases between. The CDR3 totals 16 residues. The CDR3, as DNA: TGTGCCAGTAGTTGGGGACACTTAACTGAGAGCACTGAAGCTTTCTTT. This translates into CASSWGHLTESTEAFF.

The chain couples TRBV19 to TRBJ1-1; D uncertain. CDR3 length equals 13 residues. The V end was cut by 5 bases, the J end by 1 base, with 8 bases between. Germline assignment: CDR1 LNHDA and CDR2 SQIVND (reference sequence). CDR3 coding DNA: TGTGCCAGTAGTCCGGGCCCGAACACTGAAGCTTTCTTT. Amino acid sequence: CASSPGPNTEAFF.

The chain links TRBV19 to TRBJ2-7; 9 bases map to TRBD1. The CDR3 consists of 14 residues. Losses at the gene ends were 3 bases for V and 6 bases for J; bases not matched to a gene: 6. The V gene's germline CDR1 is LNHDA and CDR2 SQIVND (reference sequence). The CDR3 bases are TGTGCCAGTAGTATCGACAGGGGGAGGGCCGAGCAGTACTTC. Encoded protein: CASSIDRGRAEQYF.

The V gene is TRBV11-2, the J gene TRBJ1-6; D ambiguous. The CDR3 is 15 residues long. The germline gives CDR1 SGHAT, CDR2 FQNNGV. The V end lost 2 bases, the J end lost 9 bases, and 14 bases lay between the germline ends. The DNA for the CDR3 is TGTGCCAGCAGCTTATTCGGCGAGGGTACTTCACCCCTCCACTTT. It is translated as CASSLFGEGTSPLHF.

DNA of the CDR3: TGCGCCAGCAGCCCTCCGGGGGTTGGCACAGATACGCAGTATTTT. Encoded protein: CASSPPGVGTDTQYF. This chain uses TRBV5-1 with TRBJ2-3; D may be TRBD2 (6 bases). There are 15 residues in the CDR3. Germline lookup yields CDR1 SGHRS and CDR2 YFSETQ. V gave up 4 bases and J gave up 1 base, with 13 bases separating them.

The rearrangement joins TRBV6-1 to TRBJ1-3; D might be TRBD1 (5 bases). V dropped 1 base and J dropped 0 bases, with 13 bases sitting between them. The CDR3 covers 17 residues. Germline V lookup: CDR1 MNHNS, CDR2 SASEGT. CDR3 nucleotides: TGTGCCAGCAGTGAAGATGGAGGGGCCACCTCTGGAAACACCATATATTTT. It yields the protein CASSEDGGATSGNTIYF.

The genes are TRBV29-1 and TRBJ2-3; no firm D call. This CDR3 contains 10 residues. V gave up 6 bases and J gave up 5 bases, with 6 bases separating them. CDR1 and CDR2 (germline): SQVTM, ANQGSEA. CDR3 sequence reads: CSVLGDTQYF. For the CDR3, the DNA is TGCAGCGTGCTCGGAGATACGCAGTATTTT.

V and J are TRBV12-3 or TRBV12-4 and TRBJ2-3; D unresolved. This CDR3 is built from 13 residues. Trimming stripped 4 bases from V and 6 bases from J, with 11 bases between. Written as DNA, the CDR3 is TGTGCCAGCAGTTCATTCAGTGCGGATACGCAGTATTTT. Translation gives CASSSFSADTQYF.

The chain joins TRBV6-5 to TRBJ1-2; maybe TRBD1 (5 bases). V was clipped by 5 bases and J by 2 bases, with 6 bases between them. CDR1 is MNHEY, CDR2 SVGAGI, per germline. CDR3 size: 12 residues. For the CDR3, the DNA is TGTGCCAGCAGTCAGGGAAACTATGGCTACACCTTC. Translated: CASSQGNYGYTF.

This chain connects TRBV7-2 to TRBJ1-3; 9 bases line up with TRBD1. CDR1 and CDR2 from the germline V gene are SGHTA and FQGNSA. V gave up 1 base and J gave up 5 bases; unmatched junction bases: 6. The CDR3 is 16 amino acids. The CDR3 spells CASSLVGTGGRNTIYF. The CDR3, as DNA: TGTGCCAGCAGCTTAGTAGGAACAGGGGGCAGAAACACCATATATTTT.

The CDR3 loop reads CASSVNSPGPGNTIYF. The CDR3, as DNA: TGTGCCAGCAGCGTAAACAGTCCCGGTCCGGGAAACACCATATATTTT. This chain links TRBV9 with TRBJ1-3; no clear D. The V end was cut by 1 base, the J end by 4 bases, with 15 bases between. CDR1 is SGDLS and CDR2 is YYNGEE in the germline V gene. The CDR3 is made up of 16 amino acids.

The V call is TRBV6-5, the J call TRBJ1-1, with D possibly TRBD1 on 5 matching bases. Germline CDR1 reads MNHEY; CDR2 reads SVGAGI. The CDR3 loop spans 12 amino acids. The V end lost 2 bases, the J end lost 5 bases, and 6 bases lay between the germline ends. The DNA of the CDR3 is TGTGCCAGCAGTTACGGGGGAACTGAAGCTTTCTTT. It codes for CASSYGGTEAFF.